These 11 T cell receptor beta chains share one sample of origin, sequenced in a study of immune evolution from preneoplasia to lung adenocarcinoma (dated by TCRdb to the early 2020s). Library construction relied on the immunoSEQ multiplex PCR assay. Imported from immuneACCESS, the table was reduced by TCRdb to in-frame sequences with V and J called. These copies leave out some clones; in studies compared against another copy, an unresolved V gene accounts for under half, and the cause of the remainder is not known. The sample includes thousands of clones, with roughly 80% observed a single time. The top ten constitute roughly 4% of the sample. Sequencing input: FFPE adjacent normal lung tissue. These receptors were obtained from a person aged 70 to 85 with lung adenocarcinoma.

The chain links TRBV4-1 to TRBJ1-5, with 7 positions matching TRBD1. Per the germline V gene, CDR1 is MGHRA and CDR2 is YSYEKL. Germline trimming cut 1 base from V and 3 bases from J; bases unmatched to any gene: 9. CDR3 length equals 17 residues. In DNA, the CDR3 is TGCGCCAGCAGCCAAGCCTACGGACAGGTAAACAATCAGCCCCAGCATTTT. It encodes CASSQAYGQVNNQPQHF.

By its share, this clone is large (0.1 to 1%). This chain joins TRBV7-8 and TRBJ2-7; perhaps TRBD1 as D (6 bases). This CDR3 is 14 amino acids long. Trimming removed 7 bases at V and 2 bases at J, with 15 bases between. Germline CDR1 is SGHVS and CDR2 is FQNEAQ. CDR3: CASKTGSGTYEQYF. CDR3 bases: TGTGCCAGCAAAACAGGGTCGGGAACCTACGAGCAGTACTTC. The full variable domain, its missing parts supplied by reference TRBV7-8 and TRBJ2-7, is GAGVSQSPRYKVAKRGQDVALRCDPISGHVSLFWYQQALGQGPEFLTYFQNEAQLDKSGLPSDRFFAERPEGSVSTLKIQRTQQEDSAVYLCASKTGSGTYEQYFGPGTRLTVT.

In its sample, this clone was seen once. This chain connects TRBV11-2 to TRBJ2-1; TRBD1 is a possible D gene (6 bases). Germline V CDR1 and CDR2: SGHAT, FQNNGV. V lost 5 bases to trimming and J lost 8 bases, with 16 bases between them. The CDR3 is 14 amino acids. The CDR3 sequence is CASSPIGGTDEQFF. DNA of the CDR3: TGTGCCAGCAGCCCTATAGGGGGTACGGATGAGCAGTTCTTC.

A single count supports this clone. This rearrangement joins TRBV2 to TRBJ2-7; D might be TRBD1 (6 bases). The CDR3 runs to 12 residues. Trimming cost V 5 bases and J 6 bases, with 11 bases left between them. Germline CDR1 and CDR2: SNHLY and FYNNEI. CDR3 sequence (DNA): TGTGCCAGCAGTACTCAGGGGAGCGAGCAGTACTTC. Translated, it gives CASSTQGSEQYF.

J is TRBJ2-2 and V is TRBV30; 11 bases line up with TRBD2. The V gene end was trimmed by 5 bases and the J gene end by 6 bases; junction bases not matched to a gene: 17. The germline CDR1 and CDR2 sequences are GTSNPN and SVGIG (reference sequence). The CDR3 totals 18 residues. In DNA, the CDR3 is TGTGCCTGGCAGGCGACTAGCGGGAAGATCTCTCTGGCCGGGGAGCTGTTTTTT. It specifies CAWQATSGKISLAGELFF.

This chain links TRBV11-2 with TRBJ2-1, with D perhaps matching TRBD1 (5 bases). From germline, CDR1 is SGHAT and CDR2 FQNNGV. The CDR3 length is 15 residues. The germline V and J ends were trimmed by 4 bases and 0 bases, with 10 bases remaining between them. The CDR3 DNA is TGTGCCAGCAGCTCCAGGGATGGCTCCTACAATGAGCAGTTCTTC. It yields the protein CASSSRDGSYNEQFF.

The genes are TRBV19 and TRBJ1-3; D ambiguous. CDR3 length equals 13 residues. V lost 5 bases and J 6 bases, leaving 11 bases between the germline ends. From germline, CDR1 is LNHDA and CDR2 SQIVND (reference sequence). This chain's CDR3 is CASSVGWANTIYF. Written as DNA, the CDR3 is TGTGCCAGTAGTGTTGGATGGGCAAACACCATATATTTT.

The rearrangement joins TRBV10-3 to TRBJ2-3, with D possibly matching TRBD2 (6 bases). CDR1 and CDR2 from the germline V gene are ENHRY and SYGVKD. The CDR3 runs to 14 residues. Trimming stripped 7 bases from V and 0 bases from J, with 11 bases between. CDR3 in DNA: TGTGCCATCATGGGGACTTTTAGCACAGATACGCAGTATTTT. It encodes CAIMGTFSTDTQYF.

A note on this clone: Mismatch with germline at one junction end may stem from a read error. The rearrangement links TRBV29-1 to TRBJ1-2, with D possibly matching TRBD1 (6 bases). The CDR3 is made up of 12 amino acids. CDR1 is SQVTM and CDR2 is ANQGSEA in the germline V gene. The CDR3 loop is CSVPSHTGLVDF. The CDR3 DNA sequence: TGCAGCGTTCCTTCACATACAGGGTTGGTCGACTTC.

The gene calls are TRBV6-6 and TRBJ1-1; D is unresolved. V shed 0 bases and J shed 6 bases, with 8 bases lying between them. The germline gives CDR1 MNHNY, CDR2 SVGAGI (reference sequence). This CDR3 comprises 13 residues. This CDR3 reads CASSYSKFAEAFF. The CDR3 nucleotides are TGTGCCAGCAGTTACTCGAAATTCGCTGAAGCTTTCTTT.

This clone was seen a handful of times. The J gene is TRBJ2-1, the V gene TRBV5-1; D is unclear. V lost 2 bases and J lost 7, with 4 bases in between. CDR1 is SGHRS, CDR2 YFSETQ, per germline. The CDR3 has 11 amino acids. CDR3 protein: CASSFQNEQFF. The DNA for the CDR3 is TGCGCCAGCAGCTTCCAGAATGAGCAGTTCTTC.